This TCR beta chain was recorded in a study of CD8 T cells in ankylosing spondylitis. Notes on the study in general: Clones linked to disease were reported to show significant enrichment in matched ankylosing spondylitis synovial fluid.

Turning to this clonotype: Its antigen is unidentified.

CDR1 is SQVTM and CDR2 is ANQGSEA in the germline V gene. Trimming removed 4 bases at V and 0 bases at J, with 6 bases between. CDR3 size: 12 residues. Libraries of TCR beta came from quantitative 5'-RACE with molecular barcodes. Using its own MiXCR run on the 5' RACE reads, TCRdb lists one record per CDR3 protein. Here the sample spans just under 350,000 distinct CDR3 sequences, roughly 14% being singletons. The source material was blood, either unsorted or a sorted T cell fraction (not recorded which). The V and J genes are TRBV29-1 and TRBJ1-1; D call uncertain. The sequence derives from a male donor with ankylosing spondylitis or in good health (not recorded which). CDR3 in amino acids: CSVVGMNTEAFF. Here the CDR3 DNA reads TGCAGCGTTGTGGGGATGAACACTGAAGCTTTCTTT. Full variable domain (missing parts from reference TRBV29-1 and TRBJ1-1): SAVISQKPSRDICQRGTSLTIQCQVDSQVTMMFWYRQQPGQSLTLIATANQGSEATYESGFVIDKFPISRPNLTFSTLTVSNMSPEDSSIYLCSVVGMNTEAFFGQGTRLTVV.